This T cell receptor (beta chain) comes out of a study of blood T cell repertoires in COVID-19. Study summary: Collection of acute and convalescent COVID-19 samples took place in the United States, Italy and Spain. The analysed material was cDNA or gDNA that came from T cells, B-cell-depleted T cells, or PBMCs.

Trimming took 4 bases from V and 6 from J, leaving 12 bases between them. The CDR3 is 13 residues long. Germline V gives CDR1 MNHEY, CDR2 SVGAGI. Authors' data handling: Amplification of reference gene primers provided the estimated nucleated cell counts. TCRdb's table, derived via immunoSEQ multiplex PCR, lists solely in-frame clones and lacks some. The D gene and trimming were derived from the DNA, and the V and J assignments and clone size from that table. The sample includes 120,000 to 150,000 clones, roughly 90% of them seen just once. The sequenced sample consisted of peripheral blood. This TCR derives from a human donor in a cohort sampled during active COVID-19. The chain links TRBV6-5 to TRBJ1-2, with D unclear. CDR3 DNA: TGTGCCAGCAGTTTCCGGCGGCTTAATGGCTACACCTTC. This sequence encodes CASSFRRLNGYTF.